This T cell receptor beta chain was captured by sequencing in a study of T cells after yellow fever vaccination. Broader study findings: Booster sampling recovered most clones from primary vaccination (around 97% CD4, around 88% CD8).

In TCRdb, the 5' RACE reads were re-called with MiXCR into one record per CDR3 protein. The table includes around 610,000 distinct CDR3 sequences, roughly 14% detected once. The V gene's germline CDR1 is SQVTM and CDR2 ANQGSEA. CDR3 length: 14 residues. V lost 5 bases, J lost 0 bases, and 11 bases lay in between. There are a few counts of this clonotype. No antigen is known for it. Material: PBMCs, obtained on the day of the yellow fever booster vaccination. The clonotype originates from a man aged 25 to 40 who received the YFV17D yellow fever vaccine. This sequence joins TRBV29-1 and TRBJ2-1, with D perhaps TRBD2 (5 bases). CDR3 protein: CSVSGESSYNEQFF. The CDR3 DNA is TGCAGCGTTTCCGGGGAAAGCTCCTACAATGAGCAGTTCTTC.